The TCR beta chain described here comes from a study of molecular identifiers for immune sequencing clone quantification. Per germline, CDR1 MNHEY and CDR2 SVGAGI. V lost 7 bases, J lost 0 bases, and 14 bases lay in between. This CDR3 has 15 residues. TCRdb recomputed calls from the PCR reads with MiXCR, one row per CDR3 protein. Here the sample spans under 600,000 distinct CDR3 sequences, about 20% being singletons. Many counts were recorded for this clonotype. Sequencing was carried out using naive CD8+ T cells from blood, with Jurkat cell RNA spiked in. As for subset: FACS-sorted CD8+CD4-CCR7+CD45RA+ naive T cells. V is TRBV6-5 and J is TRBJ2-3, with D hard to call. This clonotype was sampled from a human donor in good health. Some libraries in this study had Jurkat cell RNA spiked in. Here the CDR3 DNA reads TGTGCCAGCAACATAGGACCGTTTAGCACAGATACGCAGTATTTT. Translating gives CASNIGPFSTDTQYF.